This TCR beta chain was sequenced in a study of blood T cell repertoires in COVID-19. Study-level background: Spain, Italy and the United States supplied samples that represented acute and convalescent COVID-19.

Germline V gene data show CDR1 as DFQATT and CDR2 as SNEGSKA (reference sequence). V lost 7 bases and J 7 bases, leaving 13 bases between the germline ends. The CDR3 runs to 11 residues. In the original analysis: Reference gene primer amplification gave estimated nucleated cell counts. Assay: immunoSEQ multiplex PCR; the TCRdb copy retains only in-frame clones and omits some. V, J and clone size reflect that table, while D and trimming were determined from the DNA. The sample records some 380,000 clones, over 75% being singletons. The age range of participants was 18 to 89 years, with residence in roughly 25 US areas. Cohort 3 recovery required two negative PCRs, clearance, or symptom resolution.

Sequencing was performed on PBMCs or T cells enriched from blood (not recorded which). The chain has TRBV20-1 and TRBJ1-2; D call uncertain. The TCR was taken from a man aged 25-45 years who had recovered from COVID-19. The CDR3 bases are TGCAGTGTGTCCGGGGTTGGTGGCTACACCTTC. It encodes CSVSGVGGYTF.